What follows describes a single TCR beta chain. These data originate in a study of blood T cell repertoires in COVID-19. Study information: Samples representing acute and convalescent COVID-19 were sourced from the United States, Italy and Spain. The cDNA or gDNA used as material had been derived from T cells, B-cell-depleted T cells, or PBMCs.

The CDR3 is 15 amino acids. Germline lookup yields CDR1 SGHAT and CDR2 FQNNGV. V was clipped by 6 bases and J by 1 base; unmatched bases: 3. Authors' processing steps: Nucleated cell counts were estimated from reference gene primer amplification. Using immunoSEQ multiplex PCR, the repertoire was profiled, and TCRdb retains in-frame clones only, with some absent. Clone size and the V and J calls come from that table; the DNA yielded D and trimming. The table lists about 110,000 clones, approximately 84% of them singletons. This chain connects TRBV11-2 to TRBJ2-1; 10 nucleotides match TRBD1. The sequence derives from a man between 40 and 49 years old with acute or convalescent COVID-19. The specimen was peripheral blood. CDR3: CASRGTGDSYNEQFF. The CDR3 DNA is TGTGCCAGCAGAGGGACAGGGGATTCCTACAATGAGCAGTTCTTC.